The 19 T cell receptor beta chains listed next were all sequenced from one sample in a study of blood T cell repertoires in COVID-19. Libraries were prepared by immunoSEQ multiplex PCR; TCRdb keeps only in-frame clonotypes and omits some of them. The sample lists roughly 220,000 clones; 84% were seen once. Sample: peripheral blood. These receptors were taken from a woman aged 35 to 49 who had recovered from COVID-19.

V usage is TRBV10-3 and J usage is TRBJ2-3; D is perhaps TRBD2 (7 bases). Germline values: CDR1 ENHRY, CDR2 SYGVKD. The CDR3 length is 15 residues. Trimming removed 8 bases at V and 2 bases at J, with 17 bases between. The CDR3 DNA is TGTGCCATCGCGAATGAGGGGGGGACCACAGATACGCAGTATTTT. Protein: CAIANEGGTTDTQYF.

This clone was observed a single time. The chain links TRBV6-5 to TRBJ1-1, with 10 bases aligning to TRBD1. CDR1 is MNHEY and CDR2 is SVGAGI in the germline V gene. V trimming: 4 bases; J trimming: 0 bases; junction bases outside the gene matches: 2. The CDR3 runs to 15 residues. The CDR3 protein is CASSLGQGVNTEAFF. DNA of the CDR3: TGTGCCAGCAGTTTAGGACAGGGGGTGAACACTGAAGCTTTCTTT.

This clone was detected only a few times. V and J are TRBV5-6 and TRBJ2-1; TRBD1 agrees at 8 bases. The CDR3 contains 17 residues. V was clipped by 0 bases and J by 3 bases; unmatched bases: 8. CDR1 is SGHDT, CDR2 YYEEEE, per germline. The CDR3 region is CASSLALTGAHYNEQFF. The CDR3 DNA follows: TGTGCCAGCAGCTTGGCCCTGACAGGGGCTCACTACAATGAGCAGTTCTTC.

This clone showed up just once. The rearrangement links TRBV11-3 to TRBJ2-1; TRBD1 aligns across 8 bases. The germline gives CDR1 SGHNT, CDR2 YENEEA. This CDR3 spans 14 amino acids. J gave up 6 bases and V 5 bases, and 6 bases lay outside the gene matches. CDR3 bases: TGTGCCAGCAGCCGGACAGGGATAATCAATGAGCAGTTCTTC. Translating it yields CASSRTGIINEQFF.

This chain uses TRBV29-1 with TRBJ2-2, with 9 nucleotides matching TRBD1. V was pared by 5 bases and J by 4 bases, with 8 bases of the junction left unmatched. The germline V gene has CDR1 SQVTM and CDR2 ANQGSEA. The CDR3 totals 15 residues. In DNA form, the CDR3 reads TGCAGCGTTTTAGGTGGGACAGGGTTCACCGGGGAGCTGTTTTTT. Translating gives CSVLGGTGFTGELFF.

This rearrangement joins TRBV4-3 to TRBJ1-2; tentatively, D is TRBD1 (5 bases). V was pared by 0 bases and J by 3 bases, with 14 bases between. The CDR3 is made up of 16 amino acids. CDR1 LGHNA and CDR2 YSLEER come from the germline V gene. CDR3 nucleotide sequence: TGCGCCAGCAGCCAAGACGCGGGGACGAGGGACTATGGCTACACCTTC. It codes for CASSQDAGTRDYGYTF.

V usage is TRBV29-1 and J usage is TRBJ2-5, with 10 bases fitting TRBD2. The trim removed 7 bases at V and 7 bases at J, leaving 9 bases unmatched. This CDR3 has 13 amino acids. In germline, CDR1 is SQVTM, CDR2 ANQGSEA. CDR3 DNA: TGCAGCGGCCTTGACAGCGGGGGGGTGACCCAGTACTTC. Protein product: CSGLDSGGVTQYF. Using reference TRBV29-1 and TRBJ2-5 for the parts outside the CDR3, the full variable domain is SAVISQKPSRDICQRGTSLTIQCQVDSQVTMMFWYRQQPGQSLTLIATANQGSEATYESGFVIDKFPISRPNLTFSTLTVSNMSPEDSSIYLCSGLDSGGVTQYFGPGTRLLVL.

The chain employs TRBV10-2 and TRBJ1-1, with no clear D. Trimming cost V 7 bases and J 1 base, with 7 bases left between them. Germline loops: CDR1 WSHSY, CDR2 SAAADI. This CDR3 is built from 12 residues. The CDR3 nucleotides are TGCGCCAGCAACAGTCCGAACACTGAAGCTTTCTTT. As protein: CASNSPNTEAFF.

The chain recombines TRBV11-3 with TRBJ1-2; D is perhaps TRBD1 (5 bases). The CDR3 extends over 13 amino acids. Germline-derived CDR1 and CDR2 are SGHNT and YENEEA. V was pared by 3 bases and J by 4 bases, with 9 bases between. CDR3 in DNA: TGTGCCAGCAGCTTTGGGGCCGTCTATGGCTACACCTTC. As protein: CASSFGAVYGYTF.

The V call is TRBV19, the J call TRBJ2-1; TRBD1 matches 10 bases. With 8 bases clipped from V and 10 bases from J, the junction kept 11 bases outside the gene matches. The CDR3 is 14 residues long. Germline CDR1 reads LNHDA; CDR2 reads SQIVND (reference sequence). The CDR3 coding sequence is TGTGCCAGTGGGGACAGGGGCCCCTTTCGGGAGCAGTTCTTC. This codes for CASGDRGPFREQFF.

This clone was picked up one time. The CDR3 here is CASSKQVLGDTQYF. The CDR3 DNA reads TGTGCCAGCAGCAAACAGGTTTTAGGAGATACGCAGTATTTT. The chain is built from TRBV9 and TRBJ2-3, with D perhaps matching TRBD1 (5 bases). Trimming took off 4 bases at V and 5 bases at J, with 14 bases between the two ends. Germline assignment: CDR1 SGDLS and CDR2 YYNGEE. CDR3 size: 14 residues.

The chain combines TRBV5-1 with TRBJ2-1, with no clear D. There are 11 residues in the CDR3. The germline V gene has CDR1 SGHRS and CDR2 YFSETQ. The ends were cut back, 4 bases at V and 10 bases at J, with 9 bases in the middle. The CDR3 protein is CASSLNSEQFF. CDR3 nucleotides: TGCGCCAGCAGCCTGAACTCGGAGCAGTTCTTC.

The V call is TRBV7-2, the J call TRBJ2-2; maybe TRBD2 (6 bases). The germline V and J ends were trimmed by 4 bases and 5 bases, with 11 bases remaining between them. Germline V gene sequence: CDR1 SGHTA, CDR2 FQGNSA. The CDR3 sequence is 14 residues long. The CDR3 sequence is CASSSGLWTGELFF. The CDR3 DNA reads TGTGCCAGCAGCTCGGGACTTTGGACCGGGGAGCTGTTTTTT. The complete variable domain, with remaining parts taken from reference TRBV7-2 and TRBJ2-2, reads GAGVSQSPSNKVTEKGKDVELRCDPISGHTALYWYRQSLGQGLEFLIYFQGNSAPDKSGLPSDRFSAERTGGSVSTLTIQRTQQEDSAVYLCASSSGLWTGELFFGEGSRLTVL.

The J gene is TRBJ2-1, the V gene TRBV2; TRBD2 might be the D (5 bases). V was trimmed by 7 bases and J by 6 bases, leaving 22 bases between them. The CDR3 contains 16 residues. Germline loops: CDR1 SNHLY, CDR2 FYNNEI. CDR3 in DNA: TGTGCCAGCATCCCTCCCGGACCCCACGGAGGCAATGAGCAGTTCTTC. Its translation is CASIPPGPHGGNEQFF.

This rearrangement joins TRBV7-3 to TRBJ1-1; 7 bases line up with TRBD1. J was trimmed by 0 bases and V by 2 bases; bases with no gene match: 9. The CDR3 has 17 amino acids. The germline V gene has CDR1 SGHTA and CDR2 FQGTGA. The CDR3 is CASSLDRTGTMNTEAFF. As DNA, the CDR3 is TGTGCCAGCAGCTTAGACCGGACAGGAACCATGAACACTGAAGCTTTCTTT. Using reference TRBV7-3 and TRBJ1-1 for the parts outside the CDR3, the full variable domain is GAGVSQTPSNKVTEKGKYVELRCDPISGHTALYWYRQSLGQGPEFLIYFQGTGAADDSGLPNDRFFAVRPEGSVSTLKIQRTERGDSAVYLCASSLDRTGTMNTEAFFGQGTRLTVV.

The rearrangement joins TRBV29-1 to TRBJ1-1; 7 bases are shared with TRBD1. The germline gives CDR1 SQVTM, CDR2 ANQGSEA. The CDR3 length is 15 residues. J lost 0 bases, V lost 5 bases, and 9 bases had no gene match. CDR3 sequence reads: CSVPRAGQMNTEAFF. DNA of the CDR3: TGCAGCGTTCCCAGGGCGGGACAGATGAACACTGAAGCTTTCTTT.

This sequence joins TRBV18 and TRBJ2-7; D unclear. Looked up from germline, CDR1 is KGHSH and CDR2 is LQKENI. The ends were cut back, 6 bases at V and 6 bases at J, with 18 bases in the middle. The CDR3 is 14 residues long. CDR3 bases: TGTGCCAGCTCTTCACCAGGTAATATGTTCGAGCAGTACTTC. It is translated as CASSSPGNMFEQYF.

The chain links TRBV5-4 to TRBJ2-7; D possibly corresponds to TRBD2 (6 bases). The CDR3 has 15 residues. With 5 bases removed from V and 2 bases from J, the gap between germline ends came to 17 bases. The germline CDR1 and CDR2 sequences are SGHNT and YYREEE (reference sequence). Here the CDR3 reads CASRGDSLGPYEQYF. The DNA for the CDR3 is TGTGCCAGCAGGGGGGACTCCTTAGGGCCCTACGAGCAGTACTTC. The full variable domain, with the rest looked up from reference TRBV5-4 and TRBJ2-7, is ETGVTQSPTHLIKTRGQQVTLRCSSQSGHNTVSWYQQALGQGPQFIFQYYREEENGRGNFPPRFSGLQFPNYSSELNVNALELDDSALYLCASRGDSLGPYEQYFGPGTRLTVT.

The gene calls are TRBV10-3 and TRBJ2-6; a possible D gene is TRBD1 (6 bases). Germline CDR1 and CDR2: ENHRY and SYGVKD. This CDR3 contains 15 residues. The V and J ends lost 7 bases and 1 base respectively, with 11 bases between them. The DNA for the CDR3 is TGTGCCATCACCGAAGGGGGATCTGGGGCCAACGTCCTGACTTTC. It yields the protein CAITEGGSGANVLTF.